Sequencing of this TCR beta chain was carried out in a study of long-term antiretroviral therapy in people with HIV (dated by TCRdb to between 2020 and 2023). Looking at the study overall: The earliest samples were collected roughly a decade before the 2015 WHO recommendation for immediate ART, at a time when ART was usually postponed until CD4 counts fell. A retrospective serial study tested whether ART initiation and durable HIV suppression were associated with changes in peripheral blood TRB repertoire composition and diversity. A total of 192 cryopreserved PBMC samples were contributed to the cohort by 30 adults with confirmed HIV infection, with samples collected serially over a mean of 6 years (range 1-12). Eleven of the 30 participants with HIV were female. No cross-contamination during QIAcube processing was seen in test extractions of a monoclonal T-cell line run alongside a few dozen polyclonal samples. What the work shows at the level of the full study, not this receptor alone: The samples were dated from the mid-2000s to the late 2010s, and the ART regimens that were used may be less effective than current ART regimens. ART initiation was associated with a significant increase in TRB diversity, but diversity stayed significantly below transplant donor controls even after long-term ART. Inferences about post-ART repertoire changes are limited because no data were available on ART adherence, viral resistance or therapy changes. HIV repertoires had narrower CDR3 length ranges than controls, and the network structure suggested an antigen-experienced repertoire that shifted only slightly toward naive after ART. Because pre-ART samples had limited cell numbers, profiling was done on unsorted PBMC rather than on sorted CD4+ and CD8+ T cells. Expanded TRB clones identified before ART initiation dominated the repertoire across all time points, though the dominance fluctuated and decreased in many PLHIV after ART. Owing to limited PBMC availability, only the TCR beta chain was sequenced, without alpha chain pairing.

Details on this clone: Its antigen has not been determined. No base qualities exist here, and no much larger clone lies one base off it.

Including the terminal cysteine and phenylalanine, the CDR3 comprises 16 residues. Only the CDR3 region is kept as DNA, spanning 48 bases read in frame from base 1. Here V drops 3 bases and J drops 4 bases, and the junction holds 8 bases not matched to any gene. Sequences MNHNS (CDR1) and SASEGT (CDR2) are obtained from the germline V gene. Participants were included only if at least one PBMC sample before ART initiation and at least two post-ART samples were available. Treatment was received in the United States of America by all participants with HIV. Before DNA extraction, cryopreserved samples of about 0.95-11 million PBMC were thawed and then washed. At the time of the earliest PBMC sample, participants with HIV were aged between about 20 and 54 years. Each participant contributed PBMC samples from 1-4 timepoints before ART initiation and 2-8 timepoints after ART initiation, with a median of 7 samples. For every participant, serial HIV viral load, CD4+ T-cell count, ART history and demographic data were obtained. Using a Qiagen kit on a QIAcube, genomic DNA was extracted from unsorted PBMC, with samples processed in batches of 12.

The immunoSEQ hsTCRB v3.0 assay was used at survey level resolution to sequence the TRB variable region. A depth of about 35,000-55,000 T-cell genomes per sample was targeted for TRB sequencing. TRB libraries were pooled and sequenced on an Illumina MiSeq using a v3 150-cycle kit. Turning to the authors' computational methods: Repertoire analysis was performed in R inside a reproducible Nextflow workflow that covered QC, data transformation and analysis. LymphoSeq2, an R package for exploring AIRR-Seq data, was used to implement custom analyses. A few samples that yielded fewer than 5000 total TRB sequences were excluded, so that approximately 170 HIV repertoires were analyzed. Among the approximately 190 retained HIV repertoires, about 57 were collected before ART initiation and around 130 were collected after ART initiation. Repertoires were downsampled to 5000 TRB nucleotide sequences, with summary statistics averaged over 100 downsampling iterations. TRB sequences were retained for analysis only if CDR3 regions of at least seven amino acids were present. Diversity was measured with a Shannon entropy-derived clonality score and the Gini coefficient. In the repertoire networks, any two of the top 5000 CDR3 amino acid sequences were connected whenever the two sequences differed by an edit distance of one. For TRB CDR3 amino acid sequences, antigen specificity groups and MHC restriction were predicted with GLIPH2. To flag known associations with CMV, EBV, HIV or tissue antigens, CDR3 amino acid sequences were compared against VDJdb and McPAS-TCR. Pre-ART, post-ART and control groups were compared with Wilcoxon signed-rank tests and Holm-Bonferroni correction. Imported from immuneACCESS, the table was reduced by TCRdb to in-frame sequences with V and J called. These copies leave out some clones; in studies compared against another copy, an unresolved V gene accounts for under half, and the cause of the remainder is not known. Clone size and the V and J calls come from that table; the DNA yielded D and trimming. The sample yields 23,000 or so clones; around 83% were counted once. The leading ten clones occupy about a fifth of the sample.

The chain is encoded by TRBV6-1 joined to TRBJ2-5; 10 junctional bases match TRBD2. Here the sequenced sample was unsorted PBMCs, taken 0.1 years before starting antiretroviral therapy. The sequence came from a man aged 18 to 30 with HIV. The bases read TGTGCCAGCAGTGAGCCCCTAGCGGGAGTTCGAGAGACCCAGTACTTC. Its coded protein is CASSEPLAGVRETQYF.